Shown below are 2 T cell receptor beta chains from a single sample sequenced in a study of T cell responses to AZD1222 COVID-19 vaccine. Here immunoSEQ multiplex PCR was the method, and the copy in TCRdb shows in-frame clones only, minus some. This sample has about 110,000 clones, with approximately 94% found just once. Sequenced here: peripheral blood, sampled 28 days after the second AZD1222 dose. These receptors were collected from an adult who received the AZD1222 COVID-19 vaccine.

A word on this clone: In the same sample, other DNA sequences code for this CDR3. The V and J genes are TRBV27 and TRBJ1-1; D is ambiguous. The CDR3 loop spans 13 amino acids. Germline-derived CDR1 and CDR2 are MNHEY and SMNVEV (reference sequence). Trimming took off 0 bases at V and 2 bases at J, with 4 bases between the two ends. The CDR3 DNA reads as TGTGCCAGCAGTTTATCCATCAACACTGAAGCTTTCTTT. Translated, it gives CASSLSINTEAFF.

This chain joins TRBV19 and TRBJ1-6; TRBD1 is a possible D gene (5 bases). The CDR3 covers 14 residues. Trimming cost V 5 bases and J 7 bases, with 12 bases left between them. The germline V gene encodes CDR1 LNHDA and CDR2 SQIVND (reference sequence). CDR3 sequence: CASSVRGRNSPLHF. DNA for the CDR3: TGTGCCAGTAGTGTCCGGGGCCGGAATTCACCCCTCCACTTT. Drawing the rest from reference TRBV19 and TRBJ1-6, the complete variable domain is DGGITQSPKYLFRKEGQNVTLSCEQNLNHDAMYWYRQDPGQGLRLIYYSQIVNDFQKGDIAEGYSVSREKKESFPLTVTSAQKNPTAFYLCASSVRGRNSPLHFGNGTRLTVT.